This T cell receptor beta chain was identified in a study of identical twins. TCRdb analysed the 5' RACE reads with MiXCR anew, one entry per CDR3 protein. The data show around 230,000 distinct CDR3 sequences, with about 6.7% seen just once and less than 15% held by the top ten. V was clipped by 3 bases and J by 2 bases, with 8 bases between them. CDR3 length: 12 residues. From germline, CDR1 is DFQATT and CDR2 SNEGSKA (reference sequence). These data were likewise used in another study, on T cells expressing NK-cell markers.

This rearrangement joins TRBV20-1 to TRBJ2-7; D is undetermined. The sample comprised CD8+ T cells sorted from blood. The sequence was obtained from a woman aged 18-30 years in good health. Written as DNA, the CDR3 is TGCAGTGCTAGGGTAAGCCCCTACGAGCAGTACTTC. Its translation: CSARVSPYEQYF.